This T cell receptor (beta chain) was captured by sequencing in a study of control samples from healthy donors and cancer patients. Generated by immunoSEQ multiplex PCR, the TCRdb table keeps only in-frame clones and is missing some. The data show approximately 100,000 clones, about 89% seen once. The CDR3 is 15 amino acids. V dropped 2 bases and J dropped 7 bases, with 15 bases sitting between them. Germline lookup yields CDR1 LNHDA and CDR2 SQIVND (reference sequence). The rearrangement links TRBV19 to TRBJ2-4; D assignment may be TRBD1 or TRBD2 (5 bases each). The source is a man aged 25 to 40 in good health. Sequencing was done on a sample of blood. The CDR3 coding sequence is TGTGCCAGTAGTATAAGGTTGGGGGTGGAGAACATTCAGTACTTC. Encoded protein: CASSIRLGVENIQYF. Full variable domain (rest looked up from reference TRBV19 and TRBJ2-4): DGGITQSPKYLFRKEGQNVTLSCEQNLNHDAMYWYRQDPGQGLRLIYYSQIVNDFQKGDIAEGYSVSREKKESFPLTVTSAQKNPTAFYLCASSIRLGVENIQYFGAGTRLSVL.